The rows below give T cell receptor beta chains drawn from one sample of a study of cytomegalovirus exposure and HLA in healthy donors. Libraries were prepared by immunoSEQ multiplex PCR; TCRdb keeps only in-frame clonotypes and omits some of them. The sample lists around 140,000 clones, more than 60% seen once, with under 2% in the top ten. The sequencing input was PBMCs. Source of these receptors: a female donor in good health and CMV-seronegative. CDR3s include the opening cysteine and the closing phenylalanine or tryptophan. A D gene is named only where the DNA matches it firmly. Not every row has a clone size; where given, it reads once, few, many or a size class.

size	V	J	D	DNA	CDR3
NA	TRBV4-1	TRBJ1-2	TRBD1	TGCGCCAGCAGCCTAGACCCCGGGACAGGGGATGGCTACACCTTC	CASSLDPGTGDGYTF
NA	TRBV2	TRBJ2-1	TRBD2	TGTGCCAGCAGTTCGGCTAGCGGGAATGAGCAGTTCTTC	CASSSASGNEQFF
NA	TRBV28	TRBJ2-7	NA	TGTGCCAGCACCAGACTAGCCTACGAGCAGTACTTC	CASTRLAYEQYF
NA	TRBV2	TRBJ2-3	NA	TGTGCCAGCAGTGAGGTGGGAGCGAGCACAGATACGCAGTATTTT	CASSEVGASTDTQYF
few	TRBV5-6	TRBJ2-3	NA	TGTGCCAGCAGCTCCCCGGTGAATACGCAGTATTTT	CASSSPVNTQYF
NA	TRBV18	TRBJ1-6	NA	TGTGCCAGCTCACCTACACAGGGTTCGGATTCACCCCTCCACTTT	CASSPTQGSDSPLHF
NA	TRBV18	TRBJ1-1	TRBD1	TGTGCCAGCTCGCCGGGACAGGGATCCAACACTGAAGCTTTCTTT	CASSPGQGSNTEAFF
NA	TRBV14	TRBJ2-2	TRBD2	TGTGCCAGCAGCCAAGATGTAACTAGCGGGAACACCGGGGAGCTGTTTTTT	CASSQDVTSGNTGELFF
NA	TRBV7-9	TRBJ2-2	NA	TGTGCCAGCAACCCCCGGGGGAACGCGAACACCGGGGAGCTGTTTTTT	CASNPRGNANTGELFF
NA	TRBV19	TRBJ2-3	NA	TGTGCCAGTAGTATAGACCCGCGTGGCACAGATACGCAGTATTTT	CASSIDPRGTDTQYF